These 32 T cell receptor beta chains share one sample of origin, sequenced in a study of blood T cells in healthy people across ages. A second PCR, run for about 7 to 11 cycles, used a sample-barcoded 5' primer plus a J-beta primer mix. TCRdb used MiXCR to reprocess the 5' RACE reads, holding one entry per CDR3 protein. The table shows 1.8 million or so distinct CDR3 sequences, with approximately 39% occurring only once. Input material: blood. The source of these receptors is a human donor in good health.

This clonotype appeared many times. The rearrangement joins TRBV6-2 or TRBV6-3 to TRBJ1-1; TRBD1 matches 8 bases. This CDR3 has 13 amino acids. Trimming took 4 bases from V and 4 from J; bases not matched to a gene: 2. CDR1 MNHEY and CDR2 SVGEGT come from the germline V gene. CDR3 nucleotides: TGTGCCAGCAGTTCCAGGGGGCCCACTGAAGCTTTCTTT. It translates to CASSSRGPTEAFF.

This clonotype was detected only a few times. The gene calls are TRBV4-2 and TRBJ2-1, with D possibly TRBD1 on 6 matching bases. V was pared by 2 bases and J by 5 bases, with 16 bases between. This CDR3 comprises 16 residues. Germline V CDR1 and CDR2: LGHNA, YNFKEQ. This CDR3 is CASSQSTGPLNNEQFF. CDR3 nucleotides: TGTGCCAGCAGCCAATCTACAGGGCCCCTAAACAATGAGCAGTTCTTC.

The chain is built from TRBV4-3 and TRBJ2-3; 7 nucleotides match TRBD1. Germline CDR1 is LGHNA and CDR2 is YSLEER. V lost 4 bases and J lost 3; bases outside the gene matches: 13. The CDR3 has 17 amino acids. The CDR3 here is CASSLGHRAQGTDTQYF. In DNA, the CDR3 is TGCGCCAGCAGCCTCGGGCACAGGGCACAGGGGACAGATACGCAGTATTTT.

The chain employs TRBV6-5 and TRBJ2-4; D gene uncertain. The J call is doubtful: the DNA matches TRBJ2-7 better. The CDR3 spans 13 residues. Germline lookup yields CDR1 MNHEY and CDR2 SVGAGI. The CDR3 loop is CASSYPSGDEQYF. The DNA for the CDR3 is TGTGCCAGCAGTTACCCCTCCGGAGACGAGCAGTACTTC.

This clonotype was detected only a few times. The rearrangement joins TRBV10-3 to TRBJ2-1, with 11 bases lining up with TRBD2. Per the germline V gene, CDR1 is ENHRY and CDR2 is SYGVKD. This CDR3 has 14 amino acids. V shed 5 bases and J 5 bases; nucleotides not matched to a gene: 2. DNA for the CDR3: TGTGCCATCAGTCTAGCGGGGGGAAACAATGAGCAGTTCTTC. Its protein is CAISLAGGNNEQFF.

In this sample, this clonotype turned up many times. The chain employs TRBV6-6 and TRBJ2-3, with unresolved D. CDR3 length: 12 residues. Germline assignment: CDR1 MNHNY and CDR2 SVGAGI (reference sequence). Trimming took 0 bases from V and 5 from J, leaving 3 bases between them. The CDR3 loop reads CASSYSGDTQYF. The CDR3 nucleotides read TGTGCCAGCAGTTACTCGGGAGATACGCAGTATTTT.

The chain combines TRBV12-3 or TRBV12-4 with TRBJ2-7; possible D gene TRBD2, 6 bases. There are 13 residues in the CDR3. V was trimmed by 8 bases and J by 4 bases, leaving 15 bases between them. The CDR3 is CASAPGLQYEQYF. In DNA, the CDR3 is TGTGCCAGCGCGCCGGGACTCCAGTACGAGCAGTACTTC.

The chain is built from TRBV6-5 and TRBJ1-2, with 7 bases aligning to TRBD1. Unmatched junction bases numbered 7, after V lost 2 bases and J lost 4 bases. The germline gives CDR1 MNHEY, CDR2 SVGAGI. The length of the CDR3 is 15 residues. This chain's CDR3 is CASSYTFTGAYGYTF. The CDR3 coding sequence is TGTGCCAGCAGTTACACCTTTACAGGGGCCTATGGCTACACCTTC.

The rearrangement uses TRBV2 and TRBJ2-3; D is unresolved. The V gene's germline CDR1 is SNHLY and CDR2 FYNNEI. This CDR3 has 14 amino acids. V lost 1 base and J 4 bases, leaving 9 bases between the germline ends. DNA of the CDR3: TGTGCCAGCAGTGAAGGGAGTGAACCAGATACGCAGTATTTT. Protein product: CASSEGSEPDTQYF.

This rearrangement joins TRBV19 to TRBJ1-1; D is unresolved. The germline V gene has CDR1 LNHDA and CDR2 SQIVND (reference sequence). CDR3 length equals 14 residues. Trimming stripped 5 bases from V and 6 bases from J, with 16 bases between. The CDR3 sequence is CASSPQVGVAEAFF. The CDR3 DNA reads as TGTGCCAGTAGTCCGCAGGTCGGGGTTGCTGAAGCTTTCTTT.

The chain couples TRBV3-1 to TRBJ1-4; tentative D call: TRBD1 (5 bases). Germline CDR1 LGHDT, CDR2 YNNKEL (reference sequence). The V gene lost 4 bases and the J gene lost 11 bases, with 20 bases spanning the gap. The CDR3 extends over 15 amino acids. CDR3 DNA: TGTGCCAGCAGCCCCCTCGCCCAGGGTTTCGAGAAACTGTTTTTT. Translation gives CASSPLAQGFEKLFF. Drawing the rest from reference TRBV3-1 and TRBJ1-4, the complete variable domain is DTAVSQTPKYLVTQMGNDKSIKCEQNLGHDTMYWYKQDSKKFLKIMFSYNNKELIINETVPNRFSPKSPDKAHLNLHINSLELGDSAVYFCASSPLAQGFEKLFFGSGTQLSVL.

V is TRBV6-2 or TRBV6-3 and J is TRBJ2-3; D is uncertain. The ends were cut back, 4 bases at V and 6 bases at J, with 14 bases in the middle. The CDR3 length is 14 residues. Germline V lookup: CDR1 MNHEY, CDR2 SVGEGT. The DNA of the CDR3 is TGTGCCAGCAGTTTATCCAGGCTCCAGGATACGCAGTATTTT. Its protein is CASSLSRLQDTQYF.

This clonotype was seen more than once but under ten times. The chain joins TRBV6-5 to TRBJ1-1; 9 nucleotides align to TRBD1. CDR1 is MNHEY, CDR2 SVGAGI, per germline. The V and J ends lost 2 bases and 5 bases, in that order; junction bases with no gene match: 9. The CDR3 spans 16 residues. Written as DNA, the CDR3 is TGTGCCAGCAGTTACGGGGACAGGGCCCGTGGGACTGAAGCTTTCTTT. It translates to CASSYGDRARGTEAFF.

V and J are TRBV9 and TRBJ2-5; 12 bases are shared with TRBD2. The CDR3 has 14 residues. V trimming: 0 bases; J trimming: 11 bases; junction bases outside the gene matches: 5. The germline gives CDR1 SGDLS, CDR2 YYNGEE. CDR3 sequence (DNA): TGTGCCAGCAGCGTAGGACTAGCGGGGGTTCAGCAGTACTTC. Its protein is CASSVGLAGVQQYF.

The gene calls are TRBV12-3 or TRBV12-4 and TRBJ2-3, with 8 bases lining up with TRBD2. The junction had 13 bases not matched to a gene; V was cut back by 3 bases and J by 2 bases. The CDR3 loop spans 18 amino acids. The CDR3 spells CASSFGLAGPLDTDTQYF. For the CDR3, the DNA is TGTGCCAGCAGTTTCGGGCTAGCGGGTCCACTTGACACAGATACGCAGTATTTT.

The chain combines TRBV7-6 with TRBJ1-2; a possible D gene is TRBD1 (6 bases). The CDR3 runs 16 residues. Trimming cost V 5 bases and J 7 bases, with 23 bases left between them. Per germline, CDR1 SGHVS and CDR2 FNYEAQ. Written as DNA, the CDR3 is TGTGCCAGCAGCACCAACCCCGCGACAGGTCGGCGTGGCTACACCTTC. It is translated as CASSTNPATGRRGYTF. Supplemented by reference TRBV7-6 and TRBJ1-2, the full variable domain reads GAGVSQSPRYKVTKRGQDVALRCDPISGHVSLYWYRQALGQGPEFLTYFNYEAQQDKSGLPNDRFSAERPEGSISTLTIQRTEQRDSAMYRCASSTNPATGRRGYTFGSGTRLTVV.

The chain employs TRBV12-3 or TRBV12-4 and TRBJ2-1, with TRBD1 matching over 7 bases. This CDR3 spans 15 amino acids. The trim removed 2 bases at V and 6 bases at J, leaving 7 bases unmatched. The CDR3 region is CASSLSPTGPNEQFF. The CDR3 DNA follows: TGTGCCAGCAGTTTATCACCGACAGGGCCCAATGAGCAGTTCTTC.

There are a few counts of this clonotype. This chain connects TRBV4-2 to TRBJ2-7, with D perhaps given as TRBD1 or TRBD2 (6 bases each). V gave up 0 bases and J gave up 3 bases, with 12 bases separating them. The germline V gene encodes CDR1 LGHNA and CDR2 YNFKEQ. The CDR3 is 15 residues long. DNA of the CDR3: TGTGCCAGCAGCCAAGATACGGGGGCCCACTACGAGCAGTACTTC. Translating gives CASSQDTGAHYEQYF.

This clonotype was found a few times. The gene calls are TRBV20-1 and TRBJ2-5, with D possibly being TRBD1 (6 bases). The J call may be wrong; the DNA end is better matched by TRBJ2-7. Per the germline V gene, CDR1 is DFQATT and CDR2 is SNEGSKA (reference sequence). This CDR3 has 12 residues. This chain's CDR3 is CSAKIGGYEQYF. As DNA, the CDR3 is TGCAGTGCCAAAATAGGGGGTTACGAGCAGTACTTC.

The sample holds a few counts of this clonotype. Here the CDR3 DNA reads TGCGCCAGCAGCCAAGACGGGTTTCAGCCCCAGCATTTT. This gives the protein CASSQDGFQPQHF. The rearrangement links TRBV4-1 to TRBJ1-5; D is undetermined. The CDR3 loop spans 13 amino acids. V was clipped by 0 bases and J by 6 bases, with 6 bases between them. Per germline, CDR1 MGHRA and CDR2 YSYEKL.

This chain joins TRBV5-1 and TRBJ1-2; the D is unclear. The CDR3 spans 15 residues. Germline V gene lookup returns CDR1 SGHRS and CDR2 YFSETQ. V was trimmed by 1 base and J by 7 bases, leaving 17 bases between them. The CDR3 nucleotides are TGCGCCAGCAGCTTGTACGGGGTGGCGGAATCTGGCTACACCTTC. Amino acids: CASSLYGVAESGYTF.

This clonotype was seen a handful of times. The chain carries TRBV12-3 or TRBV12-4 and TRBJ2-5; unclear D gene. V lost 1 base, J lost 5 bases, and 8 bases lay in between. The CDR3 contains 13 residues. The CDR3 loop is CASSLERWETQYF. In DNA, the CDR3 is TGTGCCAGCAGTTTAGAGAGATGGGAGACCCAGTACTTC.

V usage is TRBV6-6 and J usage is TRBJ2-7; no clear D gene. The CDR3 has 14 amino acids. CDR1 is MNHNY, CDR2 SVGAGI, per germline (reference sequence). V lost 2 bases to trimming and J lost 6 bases, with 14 bases between them. The CDR3 spells CASSYPGPNIEQYF. The CDR3 nucleotides read TGTGCCAGCAGTTACCCCGGTCCCAACATCGAGCAGTACTTC.

This clonotype was counted many times. The chain links TRBV7-9 to TRBJ2-7; D perhaps matches TRBD2 (6 bases). This CDR3 has 15 amino acids. V dropped 3 bases and J dropped 0 bases, with 12 bases sitting between them. Germline V gives CDR1 SEHNR, CDR2 FQNEAQ (reference sequence). The CDR3 DNA sequence: TGTGCCAGCAGCTTGGGGCAGGGAGGCTCCTACGAGCAGTACTTC. Translating gives CASSLGQGGSYEQYF.

V and J are TRBV7-8 and TRBJ1-2; D not certain. The CDR3 consists of 14 residues. Germline V lookup: CDR1 SGHVS, CDR2 FQNEAQ. V lost 5 bases, J lost 1 base, and 11 bases lay in between. The CDR3 is CASSPIMDNYGYTF. CDR3 bases: TGTGCCAGCAGCCCTATTATGGATAACTATGGCTACACCTTC.

The rearrangement uses TRBV7-9 and TRBJ1-4, with 7 bases that match TRBD1. The CDR3 sequence is 15 residues long. The J segment lost 5 bases and the V segment lost 5 bases, leaving 8 bases of the junction unmatched. Germline CDR1 is SEHNR and CDR2 is FQNEAQ (reference sequence). This CDR3 is CASSTRQGVNEKLFF. CDR3 sequence (DNA): TGTGCCAGCAGCACCCGACAGGGTGTCAATGAAAAACTGTTTTTT.

J is TRBJ1-1 and V is TRBV4-2; no clear D. The CDR3 is made up of 15 amino acids. CDR1 and CDR2 (germline): LGHNA, YNFKEQ. Between the trimmed V and J ends, which lost 0 bases and 4 bases, there was a span of 12 bases. The CDR3 DNA sequence: TGTGCCAGCAGCCAAGATTTCGGGGTAAGCACTGAAGCTTTCTTT. It translates to CASSQDFGVSTEAFF.

Note on this clonotype: A far larger clone is only one base removed, so a read error is likely. V and J are TRBV7-9 and TRBJ2-4, with 7 positions matching TRBD1. Germline assignment: CDR1 SEHNR and CDR2 FQNEAQ (reference sequence). The CDR3 sequence is 12 residues long. V gave up 5 bases and J gave up 13 bases; unmatched junction bases: 8. Here the CDR3 reads CASSRDSYQQYF. The CDR3 coding sequence is TGTGCCAGCAGCCGGGACAGCTACCAGCAGTACTTC.

Of note for this clonotype: At one end, the junction sequence differs from germline, possibly due to a read error. The rearrangement uses TRBV4-2 and TRBJ2-5; D remains unclear. There are 13 residues in the CDR3. Germline lookup yields CDR1 LGHNA and CDR2 YNFKEQ. This CDR3 is CANSRRFWETQYF. The CDR3 nucleotides are TGTGCCAACAGCCGACGTTTCTGGGAGACCCAGTACTTC.

This clonotype occurred a few times. The chain links TRBV29-1 to TRBJ2-5; the D gene is possibly TRBD1 (5 bases). This CDR3 is built from 12 residues. Per the germline V gene, CDR1 is SQVTM and CDR2 is ANQGSEA. The ends were cut back, 6 bases at V and 0 bases at J, with 8 bases in the middle. The CDR3 nucleotides read TGCAGCGTATTGACAGACCAAGAGACCCAGTACTTC. As protein: CSVLTDQETQYF. The whole variable domain, remainder taken from reference TRBV29-1 and TRBJ2-5, is SAVISQKPSRDICQRGTSLTIQCQVDSQVTMMFWYRQQPGQSLTLIATANQGSEATYESGFVIDKFPISRPNLTFSTLTVSNMSPEDSSIYLCSVLTDQETQYFGPGTRLLVL.

This clonotype was counted a few times. The rearrangement joins TRBV4-2 to TRBJ1-2; no firm D call. Trimming removed 0 bases at V and 6 bases at J, with 8 bases between. The germline V gene encodes CDR1 LGHNA and CDR2 YNFKEQ. The CDR3 loop spans 13 amino acids. The CDR3 protein is CASSQEDQNGYTF. The CDR3 nucleotides read TGTGCCAGCAGCCAAGAGGATCAAAATGGCTACACCTTC.

This chain connects TRBV27 to TRBJ2-2; TRBD1 aligns across 7 bases. V dropped 10 bases and J dropped 2; count of bases not matched to a gene: 4. Germline assignment: CDR1 MNHEY and CDR2 SMNVEV (reference sequence). The CDR3 runs to 13 residues. The CDR3 DNA sequence: TGTGCCATCCGGGACAGCAACACCGGGGAGCTGTTTTTT. Translating gives CAIRDSNTGELFF.